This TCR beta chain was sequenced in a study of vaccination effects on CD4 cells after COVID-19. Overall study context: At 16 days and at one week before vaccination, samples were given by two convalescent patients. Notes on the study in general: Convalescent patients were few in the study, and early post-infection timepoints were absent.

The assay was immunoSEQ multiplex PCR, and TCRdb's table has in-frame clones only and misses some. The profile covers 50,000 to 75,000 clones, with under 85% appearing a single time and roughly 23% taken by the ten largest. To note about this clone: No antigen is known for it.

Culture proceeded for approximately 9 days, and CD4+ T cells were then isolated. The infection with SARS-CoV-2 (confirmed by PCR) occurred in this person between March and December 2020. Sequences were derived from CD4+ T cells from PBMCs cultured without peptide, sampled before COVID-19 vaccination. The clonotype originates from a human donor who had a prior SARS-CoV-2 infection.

CDR3: CASSPPYGGSEQFF. CDR3 sequence (DNA): TGTGCCAGCTCACCACCGTACGGGGGATCTGAGCAGTTCTTC. The rearrangement joins TRBV18 to TRBJ2-1; D is perhaps TRBD2 (6 bases). The V and J ends lost 0 bases and 9 bases respectively, with 12 bases between them. The CDR3 has 14 residues. The germline V gene has CDR1 KGHSH and CDR2 LQKENI. Full variable domain (missing parts from reference TRBV18 and TRBJ2-1): NAGVMQNPRHLVRRRGQEARLRCSPMKGHSHVYWYRQLPEEGLKFMVYLQKENIIDESGMPKERFSAEFPKEGPSILRIQQVVRGDSAAYFCASSPPYGGSEQFFGPGTRLTVL.